The next 27 T cell receptor beta chains were all read from a single sample in a study of blood T cell repertoires in COVID-19. Profiling relied on immunoSEQ multiplex PCR, and the TCRdb table lists in-frame clones only, not all of them. The sample records 390,000 or so clones, 85% to 90% being singletons. The sample comprised PBMCs or T cells enriched from blood (not recorded which). The receptor set was obtained from a man younger than 35 who had recovered from COVID-19.

The chain employs TRBV7-6 and TRBJ1-3; maybe TRBD1 (5 bases). Germline loops: CDR1 SGHVS, CDR2 FNYEAQ. V was cut by 5 bases and J by 2 bases, with 10 bases left in between. The CDR3 consists of 14 residues. The DNA for the CDR3 is TGTGCCAGCAGCATACAAGGGGCTGGAAACACCATATATTTT. Translation: CASSIQGAGNTIYF.

V gene TRBV12-5 combines with J gene TRBJ2-2, with D possibly TRBD1 on 5 matching bases. The length of the CDR3 is 14 residues. Trimming left V 2 bases short and J 4 bases short, with 8 bases between. CDR1 and CDR2 (germline): LGHNT, FRNRAP. CDR3: CASGLTGTTGELFF. The CDR3 DNA is TGTGCTAGTGGTTTGACAGGTACCACCGGGGAGCTGTTTTTT.

The CDR3 DNA sequence: TGTGCCAGCAGAACTTTACAGGGTACGAGCTCCTACAATGAGCAGTTCTTC. The encoded protein is CASRTLQGTSSYNEQFF. The chain carries TRBV6-9 and TRBJ2-1; D possibly corresponds to TRBD1 (6 bases). Trimming removed 6 bases at V and 0 bases at J, with 18 bases between. The CDR3 covers 17 residues. From germline, CDR1 is MNHGY and CDR2 SVAAGI.

This sequence joins TRBV27 and TRBJ1-5; D call uncertain. Germline CDR1 is MNHEY and CDR2 is SMNVEV (reference sequence). Trimming stripped 6 bases from V and 3 bases from J, with 9 bases between. The CDR3 loop spans 13 amino acids. CDR3 region: CASRKAYNQPQHF. For the CDR3, the DNA is TGTGCCAGCAGGAAAGCCTACAATCAGCCCCAGCATTTT.

The rearrangement links TRBV5-1 to TRBJ2-7, with 9 bases fitting TRBD1. CDR3 size: 20 residues. J lost 0 bases, V lost 1 base, and 17 bases had no gene match. Germline values: CDR1 SGHRS, CDR2 YFSETQ. CDR3 coding DNA: TGCGCCAGCAGCTTGAGGTTTGTACCGGGACAGGGATTTAGCTCCTACGAGCAGTACTTC. Its translation is CASSLRFVPGQGFSSYEQYF. The whole variable domain, remainder taken from reference TRBV5-1 and TRBJ2-7, is KAGVTQTPRYLIKTRGQQVTLSCSPISGHRSVSWYQQTPGQGLQFLFEYFSETQRNKGNFPGRFSGRQFSNSRSEMNVSTLELGDSALYLCASSLRFVPGQGFSSYEQYFGPGTRLTVT.

The chain employs TRBV5-6 and TRBJ1-5; no reliable D call. CDR1 SGHDT and CDR2 YYEEEE come from the germline V gene. The V gene lost 2 bases and the J gene lost 0 bases, with 9 bases spanning the gap. The CDR3 length is 15 residues. CDR3 sequence: CASSLRGSSNQPQHF. DNA of the CDR3: TGTGCCAGCAGCTTACGGGGAAGTAGCAATCAGCCCCAGCATTTT.

The chain combines TRBV4-2 with TRBJ2-1; no clear D. The V gene lost 0 bases and the J gene lost 5 bases, with 11 bases spanning the gap. CDR3 length: 15 amino acids. CDR1 is LGHNA, CDR2 YNFKEQ, per germline. CDR3 DNA sequence: TGTGCCAGCAGCCAAGAGTATGGCGACAACAATGAGCAGTTCTTC. Its translation is CASSQEYGDNNEQFF.

This sequence joins TRBV28 and TRBJ2-1; 8 positions agree with TRBD2. Germline V gives CDR1 MDHEN, CDR2 SYDVKM. J was trimmed by 0 bases and V by 4 bases; bases with no gene match: 2. This CDR3 region has 15 residues. The CDR3 region is CASSSGGGSYNEQFF. The CDR3 coding sequence is TGTGCCAGCAGTTCCGGGGGGGGCTCCTACAATGAGCAGTTCTTC. The variable domain in full, completed from reference TRBV28 and TRBJ2-1, reads DVKVTQSSRYLVKRTGEKVFLECVQDMDHENMFWYRQDPGLGLRLIYFSYDVKMKEKGDIPEGYSVSREKKERFSLILESASTNQTSMYLCASSSGGGSYNEQFFGPGTRLTVL.

This chain uses TRBV9 with TRBJ2-1, with 8 positions matching TRBD2. This CDR3 contains 18 residues. The V gene's germline CDR1 is SGDLS and CDR2 YYNGEE. Trimming cost V 3 bases and J 4 bases; bases outside gene matches: 15. Here the CDR3 reads CASSETSGGGRYYNEQFF. The CDR3, as DNA: TGTGCCAGCAGCGAGACCTCCGGAGGCGGGAGGTATTACAATGAGCAGTTCTTC.

The V gene is TRBV4-2, the J gene TRBJ1-5, with no clear D. The V and J ends lost 3 bases and 3 bases respectively, with 6 bases between them. Germline CDR1 reads LGHNA; CDR2 reads YNFKEQ. This CDR3 is 13 amino acids long. The CDR3 region has the DNA TGTGCCAGCAGCCAGAGTATCAATCAGCCCCAGCATTTT. Its protein is CASSQSINQPQHF.

Here the CDR3 DNA reads TGCGCCAGCAGCTTGGGCGTTATAAGGGACAGAAGATACAATGAGCAGTTCTTC. Residues: CASSLGVIRDRRYNEQFF. V is TRBV5-1 and J is TRBJ2-1, with TRBD1 matching over 7 bases. The CDR3 runs 18 residues. Germline-derived CDR1 and CDR2 are SGHRS and YFSETQ. The trim removed 0 bases at V and 4 bases at J, leaving 13 bases unmatched.

V usage is TRBV5-1 and J usage is TRBJ1-1; D might be TRBD1 (6 bases). Per germline, CDR1 SGHRS and CDR2 YFSETQ. This CDR3 has 16 residues. V was trimmed by 4 bases and J by 5 bases, leaving 21 bases between them. The CDR3 here is CASSPEVNRAPTEAFF. CDR3 bases: TGCGCCAGCAGCCCTGAGGTTAACAGGGCCCCAACTGAAGCTTTCTTT. The full variable domain, completed using reference TRBV5-1 and TRBJ1-1, is KAGVTQTPRYLIKTRGQQVTLSCSPISGHRSVSWYQQTPGQGLQFLFEYFSETQRNKGNFPGRFSGRQFSNSRSEMNVSTLELGDSALYLCASSPEVNRAPTEAFFGQGTRLTVV.

The V and J genes are TRBV4-1 and TRBJ1-2; 10 nucleotides match TRBD1. From germline, CDR1 is MGHRA and CDR2 YSYEKL. This CDR3 spans 18 amino acids. The V and J ends lost 0 bases and 7 bases, in that order; junction bases with no gene match: 14. The CDR3 reads CASSQEGPGDRGGVGYTF. DNA of the CDR3: TGCGCCAGCAGCCAAGAGGGCCCGGGGGACAGGGGAGGAGTTGGCTACACCTTC.

The rearrangement joins TRBV2 to TRBJ2-1; 10 bases are shared with TRBD1. The CDR3 totals 16 residues. The germline CDR1 and CDR2 sequences are SNHLY and FYNNEI. Trimming cost V 6 bases and J 0 bases; bases outside gene matches: 5. For the CDR3, the DNA is TGTGCCAGCAGCGTGGACAGGGGGAGCTCCTACAATGAGCAGTTCTTC. This translates into CASSVDRGSSYNEQFF.

The V call is TRBV7-2, the J call TRBJ1-1; D is undetermined. V was shortened by 1 base and J by 6 bases, with 9 bases between the two germline ends. Germline V CDR1 and CDR2: SGHTA, FQGNSA. The CDR3 length is 13 residues. CDR3 coding DNA: TGTGCCAGCAGCTTAGTCTCCGTCGCTGAAGCTTTCTTT. This sequence encodes CASSLVSVAEAFF.

V and J are TRBV28 and TRBJ1-1, with a possible D match to TRBD1 (5 bases). The CDR3 loop spans 13 amino acids. Deletions cut 5 bases from V and 8 bases from J, with 15 bases between. The germline gives CDR1 MDHEN, CDR2 SYDVKM. The CDR3 DNA reads as TGTGCCAGCAGTCCCCACATGCGGGGGGAAGCTTTCTTT. Protein: CASSPHMRGEAFF.

The chain couples TRBV6-4 to TRBJ1-2, with D hard to call. CDR3 length equals 17 residues. The V gene's germline CDR1 is MRHNA and CDR2 SNTAGT. V lost 4 bases and J lost 2, with 20 bases in between. CDR3 in amino acids: CASSVSTVGGLNYGYTF. CDR3 DNA: TGTGCCAGCAGTGTCAGTACGGTTGGCGGACTGAACTATGGCTACACCTTC.

The V and J genes are TRBV7-8 and TRBJ2-1; tentatively, D is TRBD2 (5 bases). The germline gives CDR1 SGHVS, CDR2 FQNEAQ. The CDR3 loop spans 17 amino acids. V lost 1 base and J 0 bases, leaving 13 bases between the germline ends. The CDR3 region has the DNA TGTGCCAGCAGCTTAGGGGCCGGGGTCTCCTCCTACAATGAGCAGTTCTTC. As protein: CASSLGAGVSSYNEQFF.

This clone was detected only a few times. The chain joins TRBV9 to TRBJ2-6, with TRBD2 matching over 7 bases. This CDR3 region has 17 residues. V dropped 0 bases and J dropped 0; count of bases not matched to a gene: 3. The germline gives CDR1 SGDLS, CDR2 YYNGEE. The CDR3 DNA follows: TGTGCCAGCAGCGTAGAGGGGAGGGGCTCTGGGGCCAACGTCCTGACTTTC. It yields the protein CASSVEGRGSGANVLTF.

V and J are TRBV7-9 and TRBJ2-1, with a tentative D call TRBD1 (6 bases). The CDR3 extends over 15 amino acids. The germline V gene encodes CDR1 SEHNR and CDR2 FQNEAQ (reference sequence). Trimming left V 2 bases short and J 8 bases short, with 16 bases between. The CDR3 here is CASSLWTQGWDEQFF. In DNA, the CDR3 is TGTGCCAGCAGCTTATGGACACAGGGCTGGGATGAGCAGTTCTTC.

The gene calls are TRBV6-5 and TRBJ2-7; D is ambiguous. CDR3 length: 15 amino acids. V lost 2 bases to trimming and J lost 3 bases, with 14 bases between them. Germline V gene data show CDR1 as MNHEY and CDR2 as SVGAGI. The CDR3 bases are TGTGCCAGCAGTTACGGTTGGGTACCAGGCTACGAGCAGTACTTC. This gives the protein CASSYGWVPGYEQYF.

The rearrangement uses TRBV11-2 and TRBJ2-2; 11 bases fit TRBD2. Germline assignment: CDR1 SGHAT and CDR2 FQNNGV. The CDR3 has 17 residues. Trimming at V came to 5 bases and at J to 1 base, leaving 6 bases not matched to a gene. The CDR3 coding sequence is TGTGCCAGCAGCAACATAGCGGGAGGGCTGAACACCGGGGAGCTGTTTTTT. It encodes CASSNIAGGLNTGELFF.

The genes are TRBV7-2 and TRBJ2-5; no definite D call. Germline CDR1 and CDR2: SGHTA and FQGNSA. Trimming stripped 5 bases from V and 5 bases from J, with 15 bases between. The CDR3 is 14 amino acids. The CDR3, as DNA: TGTGCCAGCAGCCTCGCGTATGATTCGGAGACCCAGTACTTC. It encodes CASSLAYDSETQYF. Based on the CDR3 plus reference TRBV7-2 and TRBJ2-5, the full variable domain is GAGVSQSPSNKVTEKGKDVELRCDPISGHTALYWYRQSLGQGLEFLIYFQGNSAPDKSGLPSDRFSAERTGGSVSTLTIQRTQQEDSAVYLCASSLAYDSETQYFGPGTRLLVL.

This clone has only one observation. The J gene is TRBJ1-2, the V gene TRBV29-1, with D maybe TRBD1 (6 bases). With 3 bases removed from V and 4 bases from J, the gap between germline ends came to 15 bases. There are 14 residues in the CDR3. CDR1 is SQVTM and CDR2 is ANQGSEA in the germline V gene. The chain's CDR3 is CSVDGQGLGYGYTF. Written as DNA, the CDR3 is TGCAGCGTTGACGGGCAGGGGCTTGGCTATGGCTACACCTTC.

The gene calls are TRBV5-4 and TRBJ2-1; perhaps TRBD1 as D (6 bases). V dropped 3 bases and J dropped 4 bases, with 11 bases sitting between them. This CDR3 region has 14 residues. Germline V gene data show CDR1 as SGHNT and CDR2 as YYREEE (reference sequence). CDR3 DNA: TGTGCCAGCAGCTCCCCGGACAGTTACAATGAGCAGTTCTTC. Translated: CASSSPDSYNEQFF. The full variable domain, rest sourced from reference TRBV5-4 and TRBJ2-1, is ETGVTQSPTHLIKTRGQQVTLRCSSQSGHNTVSWYQQALGQGPQFIFQYYREEENGRGNFPPRFSGLQFPNYSSELNVNALELDDSALYLCASSSPDSYNEQFFGPGTRLTVL.

The chain uses TRBV6-2 or TRBV6-3 and TRBJ2-3; D perhaps matches TRBD1 (5 bases). Germline V gene sequence: CDR1 MNHEY, CDR2 SVGEGT. V was clipped by 2 bases and J by 4 bases, with 16 bases between them. The length of the CDR3 is 16 residues. The CDR3 DNA reads TGTGCCAGCAGTTACCTGGGGCAGGCTCGTTCAGATACGCAGTATTTT. Protein product: CASSYLGQARSDTQYF.

The V call is TRBV6-2 or TRBV6-3, the J call TRBJ1-5; 8 bases align to TRBD1. V was pared by 4 bases and J by 2 bases, with 4 bases of the junction left unmatched. Germline CDR1 and CDR2: MNHEY and SVGEGT. The CDR3 length is 15 residues. This chain's CDR3 is CASSWGQVGNQPQHF. DNA for the CDR3: TGTGCCAGCAGTTGGGGACAGGTTGGCAATCAGCCCCAGCATTTT.